The entry below gives a single T cell receptor (beta chain) sequence along with its context. Assay: immunoSEQ multiplex PCR; the TCRdb copy retains only in-frame clones and omits some. Here the sample spans 550,000 to 650,000 clones, approximately 96% being singletons. The data belong to a study of shared clonotypes between healthy human individuals. Germline V CDR1 and CDR2: LGHNA, YNFKEQ. The CDR3 is made up of 16 amino acids. V gave up 0 bases and J gave up 4 bases, with 15 bases separating them. CD45RO negativity and positive selection for CCR7 defined naive CD8 cells, a population that excluded terminally differentiated effector memory CD45RA+ cells.

The source is a woman aged 25 to 45 in good health. The V call is TRBV4-2, the J call TRBJ1-1, with D unclear. The source material was naive CD8+ T cells sorted from blood. CDR3 region: CASSQDGPAGGTEAFF. CDR3 nucleotide sequence: TGTGCCAGCAGCCAAGACGGGCCCGCGGGTGGCACTGAAGCTTTCTTT.